The clone carrying this TCR beta chain was counted at least ten times. This entry is derived from a study of T-cell memory formation after mild COVID-19. The overall study: TCR clusters were largely donor specific.

The CDR3 has 14 residues. Trimming cost V 5 bases and J 5 bases; bases outside gene matches: 8. Germline loops: CDR1 DFQATT, CDR2 SNEGSKA (reference sequence). TCRdb redid the calling of the 5' RACE reads with MiXCR, one entry per CDR3 protein. The table shows 120,000 to 150,000 distinct CDR3 sequences, with 6% to 7% occurring only once. The source is an adult woman who had mild COVID-19 (a few samples of this study predate the infection). Cell type and time point are not known. The specimen was PBMCs or a T cell subset sorted from them (not recorded which). V gene TRBV20-1 combines with J gene TRBJ2-3, with TRBD2 matching over 9 bases. The CDR3 protein is CSASLAGSGDTQYF. The CDR3 nucleotides read TGCAGTGCTTCCCTAGCGGGGTCCGGAGATACGCAGTATTTT.